The 5 T cell receptor beta chains presented below share a single source sample, sequenced in a study of blood T cell repertoires in COVID-19. Clones were sequenced by immunoSEQ multiplex PCR, and TCRdb holds only the in-frame ones, with some missing. The table includes some 200,000 clones, roughly nine tenths detected once. The sample taken for sequencing was PBMCs or T cells enriched from blood (not recorded which). The receptors shown here come from a woman aged 50 to 65 in a cohort exposed to, infected with or recovered from COVID-19 (not recorded which).

CDR3 DNA sequence: TGTGCCTGGAGTGTACAGCAAGAGACCCAGTACTTC. Translated, it gives CAWSVQQETQYF. This chain connects TRBV30 to TRBJ2-5; no definite D call. The CDR3 loop spans 12 amino acids. From germline, CDR1 is GTSNPN and CDR2 SVGIG (reference sequence). V shed 0 bases and J shed 2 bases, with 4 bases lying between them.

The chain combines TRBV5-5 with TRBJ1-5, with 7 bases matching TRBD1. J lost 3 bases, V lost 0 bases, and 9 bases had no gene match. The CDR3 is 17 residues long. Germline V lookup: CDR1 SGHKS, CDR2 YYEKEE (reference sequence). The CDR3 region has the DNA TGTGCCAGCAGCTTGGTAGGGACAGAAGTCTCCAATCAGCCCCAGCATTTT. It yields the protein CASSLVGTEVSNQPQHF.

The rearrangement links TRBV3-1 (or the pseudogene TRBV3-2) to TRBJ1-4; D ambiguous. Trimming shortened V by 6 bases and J by 3 bases, and 11 bases separated the two germline ends. Germline V gene lookup returns CDR1 LGHDT and CDR2 YNNKEL (reference sequence). CDR3 length: 14 residues. CDR3 residues: CASSPRFPNEKLFF. As DNA, the CDR3 is TGTGCCAGCAGTCCCCGGTTTCCTAATGAAAAACTGTTTTTT.

The V gene is TRBV15, the J gene TRBJ1-5, with D hard to call. Germline V gene data show CDR1 as LNHNV and CDR2 as YYDKDF (reference sequence). The CDR3 loop spans 13 amino acids. Deletions cut 1 base from V and 6 bases from J, with 7 bases between. CDR3 protein: CATSRVPGQPQHF. Here the CDR3 DNA reads TGTGCCACCAGCAGAGTTCCCGGTCAGCCCCAGCATTTT.

V is TRBV11-3 and J is TRBJ1-1; no reliable D call. This CDR3 is 13 amino acids long. Per the germline V gene, CDR1 is SGHNT and CDR2 is YENEEA. V was trimmed by 6 bases and J by 5 bases, leaving 13 bases between them. In nucleotides, the CDR3 is TGTGCCAGCAGTTCCTACGGGTGGACTGAAGCTTTCTTT. It translates to CASSSYGWTEAFF.